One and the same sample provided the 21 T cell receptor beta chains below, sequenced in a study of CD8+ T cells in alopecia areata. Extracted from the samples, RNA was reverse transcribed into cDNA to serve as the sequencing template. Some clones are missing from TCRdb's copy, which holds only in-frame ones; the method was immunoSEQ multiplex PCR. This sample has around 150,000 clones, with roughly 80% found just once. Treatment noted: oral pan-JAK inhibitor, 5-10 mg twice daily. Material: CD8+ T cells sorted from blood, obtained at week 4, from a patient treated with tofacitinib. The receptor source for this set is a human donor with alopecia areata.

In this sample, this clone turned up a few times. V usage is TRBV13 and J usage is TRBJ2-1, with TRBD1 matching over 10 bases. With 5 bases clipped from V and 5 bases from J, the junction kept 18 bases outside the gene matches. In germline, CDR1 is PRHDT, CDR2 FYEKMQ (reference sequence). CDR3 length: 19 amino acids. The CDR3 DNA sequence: TGTGCCAGCAGCGCCTGGGACAGGGGAGGCGGGGGCTCGGACAATGAGCAGTTCTTC. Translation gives CASSAWDRGGGGSDNEQFF.

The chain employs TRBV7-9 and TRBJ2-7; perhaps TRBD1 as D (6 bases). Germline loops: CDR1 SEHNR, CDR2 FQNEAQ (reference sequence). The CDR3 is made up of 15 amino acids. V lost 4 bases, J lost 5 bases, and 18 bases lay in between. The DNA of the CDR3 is TGTGCCAGCAGCTCAGGACAGATGATACCGAACGAGCAGTACTTC. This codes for CASSSGQMIPNEQYF.

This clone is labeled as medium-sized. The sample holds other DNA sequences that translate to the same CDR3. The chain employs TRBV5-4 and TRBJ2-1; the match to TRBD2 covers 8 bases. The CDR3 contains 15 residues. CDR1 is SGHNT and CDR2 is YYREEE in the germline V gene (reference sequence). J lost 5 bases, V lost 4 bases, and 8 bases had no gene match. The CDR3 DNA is TGTGCCAGCAGCCCAGGACTAGCCGAGGACAATGAGCAGTTCTTC. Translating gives CASSPGLAEDNEQFF.

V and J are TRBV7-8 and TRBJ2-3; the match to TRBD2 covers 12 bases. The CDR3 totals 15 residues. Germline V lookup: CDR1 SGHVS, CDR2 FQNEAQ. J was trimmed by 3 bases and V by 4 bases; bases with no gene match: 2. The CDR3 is CASSSSGGATDTQYF. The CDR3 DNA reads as TGTGCCAGCAGCTCTAGCGGGGGGGCGACAGATACGCAGTATTTT. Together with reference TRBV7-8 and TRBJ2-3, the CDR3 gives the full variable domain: GAGVSQSPRYKVAKRGQDVALRCDPISGHVSLFWYQQALGQGPEFLTYFQNEAQLDKSGLPSDRFFAERPEGSVSTLKIQRTQQEDSAVYLCASSSSGGATDTQYFGPGTRLTVL.

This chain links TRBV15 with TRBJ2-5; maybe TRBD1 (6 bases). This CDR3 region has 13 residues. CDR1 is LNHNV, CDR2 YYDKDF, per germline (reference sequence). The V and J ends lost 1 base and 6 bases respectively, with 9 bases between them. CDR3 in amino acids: CATSRVTGKTQYF. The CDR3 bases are TGTGCCACCAGCAGAGTAACAGGGAAGACCCAGTACTTC.

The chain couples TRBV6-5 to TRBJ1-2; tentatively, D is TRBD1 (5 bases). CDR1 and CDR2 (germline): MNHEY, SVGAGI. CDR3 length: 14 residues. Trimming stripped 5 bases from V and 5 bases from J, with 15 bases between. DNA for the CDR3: TGTGCCAGCAGTCCAGGGATGGGGGAGTATGGCTACACCTTC. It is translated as CASSPGMGEYGYTF.

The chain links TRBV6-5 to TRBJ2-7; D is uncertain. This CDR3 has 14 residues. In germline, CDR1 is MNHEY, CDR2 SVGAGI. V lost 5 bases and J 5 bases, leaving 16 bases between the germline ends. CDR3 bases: TGTGCCAGCAGTACCCTCGGTTTCACAGACGAGCAGTACTTC. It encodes CASSTLGFTDEQYF.

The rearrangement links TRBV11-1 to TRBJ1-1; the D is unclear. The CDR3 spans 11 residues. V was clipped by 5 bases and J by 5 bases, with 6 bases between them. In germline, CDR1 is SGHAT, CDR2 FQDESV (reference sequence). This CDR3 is CASSLATEAFF. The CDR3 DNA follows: TGTGCCAGCAGCCTGGCGACTGAAGCTTTCTTT.

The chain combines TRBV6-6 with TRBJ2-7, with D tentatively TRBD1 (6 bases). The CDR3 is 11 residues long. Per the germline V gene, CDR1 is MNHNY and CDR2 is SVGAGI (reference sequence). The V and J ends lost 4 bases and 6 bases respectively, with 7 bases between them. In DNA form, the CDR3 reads TGTGCCAGCAGTTCAGGGGTCGAGCAGTACTTC. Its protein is CASSSGVEQYF.

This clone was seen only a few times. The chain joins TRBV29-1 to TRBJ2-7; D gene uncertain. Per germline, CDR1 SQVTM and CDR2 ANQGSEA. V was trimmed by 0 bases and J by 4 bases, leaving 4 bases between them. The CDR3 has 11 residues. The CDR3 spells CSVEELYEQYF. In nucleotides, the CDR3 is TGCAGCGTTGAAGAGCTATACGAGCAGTACTTC.

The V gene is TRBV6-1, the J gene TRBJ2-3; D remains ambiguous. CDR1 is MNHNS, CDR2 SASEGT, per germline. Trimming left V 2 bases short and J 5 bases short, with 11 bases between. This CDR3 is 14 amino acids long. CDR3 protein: CASSELGAGDTQYF. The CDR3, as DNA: TGTGCCAGCAGTGAACTGGGTGCTGGAGATACGCAGTATTTT.

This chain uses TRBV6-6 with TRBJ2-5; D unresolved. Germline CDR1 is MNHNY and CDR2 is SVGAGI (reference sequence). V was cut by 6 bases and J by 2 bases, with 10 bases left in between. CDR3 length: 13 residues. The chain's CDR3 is CASSLLGQETQYF. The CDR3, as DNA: TGTGCCAGCAGCCTCCTGGGACAAGAGACCCAGTACTTC.

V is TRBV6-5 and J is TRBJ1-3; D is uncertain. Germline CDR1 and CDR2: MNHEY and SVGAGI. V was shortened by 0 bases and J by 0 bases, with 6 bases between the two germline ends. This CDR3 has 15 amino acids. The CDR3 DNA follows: TGTGCCAGCAGTTACTCGGTGTCCTCTGGAAACACCATATATTTT. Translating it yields CASSYSVSSGNTIYF.

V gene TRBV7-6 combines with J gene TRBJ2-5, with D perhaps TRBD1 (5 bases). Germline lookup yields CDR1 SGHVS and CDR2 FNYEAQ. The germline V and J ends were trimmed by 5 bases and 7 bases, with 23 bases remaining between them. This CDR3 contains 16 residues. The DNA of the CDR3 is TGTGCCAGCAGCGATACACAGGTTCCACTGACCGGGACCCAGTACTTC. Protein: CASSDTQVPLTGTQYF. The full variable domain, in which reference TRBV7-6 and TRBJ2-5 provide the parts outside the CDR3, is GAGVSQSPRYKVTKRGQDVALRCDPISGHVSLYWYRQALGQGPEFLTYFNYEAQQDKSGLPNDRFSAERPEGSISTLTIQRTEQRDSAMYRCASSDTQVPLTGTQYFGPGTRLLVL.

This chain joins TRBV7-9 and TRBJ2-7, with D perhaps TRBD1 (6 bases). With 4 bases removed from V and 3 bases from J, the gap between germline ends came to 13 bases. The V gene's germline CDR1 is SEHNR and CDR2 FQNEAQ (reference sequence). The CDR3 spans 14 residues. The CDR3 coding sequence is TGTGCCAGCAGCTCAACAGGGCCCGGCTACGAGCAGTACTTC. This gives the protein CASSSTGPGYEQYF.

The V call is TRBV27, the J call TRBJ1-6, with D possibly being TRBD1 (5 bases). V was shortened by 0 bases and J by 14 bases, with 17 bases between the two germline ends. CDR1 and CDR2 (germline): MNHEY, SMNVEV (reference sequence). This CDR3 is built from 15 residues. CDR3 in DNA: TGTGCCAGCAGTTTATCAGGACACCCAATTTATTCCCTCCACTTT. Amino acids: CASSLSGHPIYSLHF.

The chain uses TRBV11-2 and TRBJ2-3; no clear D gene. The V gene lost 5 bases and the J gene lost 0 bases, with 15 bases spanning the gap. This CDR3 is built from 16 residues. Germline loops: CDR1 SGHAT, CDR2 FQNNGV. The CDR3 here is CASSGRQVRSTDTQYF. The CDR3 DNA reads TGTGCCAGCAGCGGCCGCCAAGTCAGAAGCACAGATACGCAGTATTTT.

The CDR3 coding sequence is TGCGCCAGCAGCCAAGATAGGGCGGGAAGGGGAGTGACTGAGCAGTTCTTC. Translating it yields CASSQDRAGRGVTEQFF. The V and J genes are TRBV4-3 and TRBJ2-1, with TRBD2 as a possible D gene (6 bases). Germline V gene sequence: CDR1 LGHNA, CDR2 YSLEER. Trimming removed 0 bases at V and 9 bases at J, with 21 bases between. The length of the CDR3 is 17 residues.

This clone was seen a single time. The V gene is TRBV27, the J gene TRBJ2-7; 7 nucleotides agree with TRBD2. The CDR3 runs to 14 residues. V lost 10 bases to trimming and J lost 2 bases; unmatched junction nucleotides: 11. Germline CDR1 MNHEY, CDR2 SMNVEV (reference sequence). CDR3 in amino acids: CATRLGGSPYEQYF. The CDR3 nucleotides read TGTGCCACCCGGTTGGGGGGGTCCCCCTACGAGCAGTACTTC.

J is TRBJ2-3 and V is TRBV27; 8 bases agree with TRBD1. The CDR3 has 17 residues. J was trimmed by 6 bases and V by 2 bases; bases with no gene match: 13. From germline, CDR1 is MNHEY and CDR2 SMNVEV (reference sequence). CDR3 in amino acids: CASSLLQGAQVPDTQYF. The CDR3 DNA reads TGTGCCAGCAGTTTACTCCAGGGGGCCCAAGTCCCCGATACGCAGTATTTT.

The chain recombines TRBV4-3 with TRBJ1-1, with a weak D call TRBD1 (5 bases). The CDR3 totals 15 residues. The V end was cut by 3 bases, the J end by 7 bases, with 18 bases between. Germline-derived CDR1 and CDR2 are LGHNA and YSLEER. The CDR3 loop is CASSQGRALWDEAFF. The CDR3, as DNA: TGCGCCAGCAGCCAGGGCAGGGCCCTTTGGGATGAAGCTTTCTTT.